This TCR beta chain was identified during a study of regulatory T cells in long-lasting Graves disease (dated by TCRdb to the early 2020s). Broadly, across the study: Persistent Graves' disease meant more than 5 years of antithyroid drug treatment with TSH receptor autoantibodies that stayed positive. In the clinical cohort, patients with persistent Graves' disease had used antithyroid drugs for an average of about 9.3 years. The study took place in China and was registered as a clinical trial. A total of around 35 samples underwent TCR sequencing, from about 13 patients with persistent Graves' disease and 20 or so patients with newly diagnosed Graves' disease. Peripheral blood TCR sequencing and RNA sequencing compared persistent Graves' disease patients with newly diagnosed Graves' disease patients. What the research found in general, with its limitations: Only peripheral blood was studied, because thyroid tissue, the primary lesion, was inaccessible. As a limitation, the authors acknowledged that the small sample size may reduce accuracy. Preferential use of TRBV28, TRBJ1-2 and TRBJ2-5 was observed in persistent disease, whereas TRBV20-1 and TRBJ2-1 were favored in newly diagnosed disease. Patients with persistent disease shared more public clonotypes (fewer than 3,000) than newly diagnosed patients did (approximately 990). Sequencing and analysis were restricted to the TCR beta chain. Compared with newly diagnosed patients, patients with persistent Graves' disease had lower TCR Shannon entropy and fewer highly expanded clones, which suggests clonal expansion.

Libraries were built with multiplex PCR. This sample was sequenced with an Illumina HiSeq 4000. CDR3 regions were amplified by Arm-PCR with iRepertoire HTBI primers to construct TCR beta libraries. Before sequencing, the PCR products underwent gel purification. In the authors' own workflow: A total of roughly 67 TRBV and under 15 TRBJ segments were identified across samples and were used for gene usage analysis of CDR3 amino acid clonotypes. Filtered high-quality paired reads were merged into contigs using COPE and FqMerger. BLAST was used to align contigs to IMGT TRBV, TRBD and TRBJ reference genes, and CDR3 was defined according to IMGT. Any clonotype with a frequency above 0.1% was classified as a highly expanded clone. Shannon entropy was used to measure repertoire diversity, and the Gini coefficient was used to measure V-J evenness. A clonotype was considered public if more than one individual shared it. TCRdb handled the public reads itself, with Q25 trimming in fastp and clone calling in MiXCR, and kept productive beta chains. All rows with the same CDR3 protein become a single entry with the most common DNA and genes. Clone size and V and J calls follow TCRdb, not the original study. The sample table holds around 450,000 distinct CDR3 sequences, of which 20% to 25% were seen once. 7.1% of the sample is held by the ten biggest clonotypes.

The time point tag for this specimen amounts to: persistent/refractory GD, antithyroid drugs over 5 years with positive TRAb. RNA was extracted from PBMCs in TRIzol for both TCR sequencing and RNA sequencing. Graves' disease was diagnosed according to American Thyroid Association guidelines. The patients came from an endocrinology department in Xi'an, China. Each patient gave 8.5 to 9.5 milliliters of peripheral blood, collected in an EDTA anticoagulant tube. Ficoll Paque Plus density gradient separation was used to isolate PBMCs, and no further T cell sorting was done. An Agilent 2100 Bioanalyzer and agarose gel were used to check RNA quality, while a NanoDrop 2000 measured RNA concentration. Deletion took 5 bases off V and 2 bases off J, with a span of 8 bases between the germline ends. The germline V gene encodes CDR1 SGHAT and CDR2 FQNNGV. The CDR3 starts with the cysteine, ends with the phenylalanine, and has 13 residues. Just CDR3 DNA is preserved here, 39 bases in frame from base 1.

On this clonotype: The clone's antigen remains unknown. No per-base quality is available; no much larger clone lies one base away.

This clonotype was obtained from a female donor with Graves disease. The rearranged segments are TRBV11-2 and TRBJ2-3, with the D segment identity uncertain. Specimen: peripheral blood mononuclear cells (PBMCs), collected when the disease was refractory, from a patient treated with antithyroid drugs. The CDR3 amino acid sequence is: CASSGGITDTQYF. The DNA sequence is as follows: TGTGCCAGCAGCGGTGGAATCACAGATACGCAGTATTTT.